This T cell receptor beta chain came from a study of T cells in women clearing cervical HPV infection. Background on the study: Women with histologically confirmed HPV16-related CIN3 or worse, 2 with invasive cancer, served as cases. No precancer developed; the control's incident HPV16 infection cleared within 12 months.

Germline V CDR1 and CDR2: SEHNR, FQNEAQ (reference sequence). V lost 1 base to trimming and J lost 0 bases, with 8 bases between them. The CDR3 runs to 15 residues. immunoSEQ multiplex PCR used an average of around 1,100 ng genomic DNA. Sequencing used immunoSEQ multiplex PCR; TCRdb keeps in-frame clones, though not all of them. The sample data list 40,000 to 55,000 clones. Turning to this clone: The read terminates 3 residues ahead of where the CDR3 ends, so the germline J gene completes it.

The V and J genes are TRBV7-9 and TRBJ2-3; D call uncertain. The sequence came from a woman between 18 and 75 years old with a cervical HPV16 infection that either progressed to CIN3+ or cleared (not recorded which). Source material: blood buffy coat. Partial CDR3 DNA: TGTGCCAGCAGCTTAGTACCCACTAGCACAGATACG. Protein: CASSLVPTSTDT. The CDR3 in full is CASSLVPTSTDTQYF.